This TCR beta chain was captured in a study of beta chain features in type 1 diabetes. Study as a whole: In age, gender and cell yields, patients were similar to healthy donors.

This clone was counted only a few times. The antigen is undetermined. Expressed TCRB transcripts were sequenced after all isolated RNA was converted to cDNA. Data came from immunoSEQ multiplex PCR; TCRdb stores just in-frame clones and leaves some out. The sample contains 250,000 to 300,000 clones, around 24% of which appear only once. General study findings and limits: VDJ junctions from patients with type 1 diabetes contained fewer insertions and more deletions. The study found moderately but significantly shorter TCRB CDR3s in all four CD4+ subsets of Type 1 diabetes patients.

Central memory, naive, regulatory and stem cell-like memory CD4+ cells were sorted by CD45RO/CCR7/CD25/CD127/CD95/CD27. V was trimmed by 7 bases and J by 8 bases, leaving 17 bases between them. Germline loops: CDR1 SQVTM, CDR2 ANQGSEA. This CDR3 comprises 12 residues. The TCR was taken from a woman younger than 45 with type 1 diabetes. This chain joins TRBV29-1 and TRBJ1-1, with D unresolved. Sequenced sample: naive CD4+ T cells from blood. CDR3: CSAFRGEVEAFF. The CDR3 nucleotides are TGCAGCGCCTTTCGCGGAGAGGTCGAAGCTTTCTTT.